This passage covers 4 T cell receptor beta chains from one sample sequenced in a study of vaccination and CD4 T cells after COVID-19. These receptors' antigens are unknown. Treatment: roughly 10-day PBMC culture with coronavirus spike peptide pools or control peptides (ViraFEST assay). With the Oncomine TCR Beta short-read assay, DNA from cultured CD4+ T cells was sequenced. TCRdb passed the PCR reads through MiXCR, listing each CDR3 protein once. Among about 23,000 distinct CDR3 sequences, approximately 67% were seen once, and the ten largest hold roughly a fifth. The material was CD4+ T cells from blood, cultured in vitro, obtained after SARS-CoV-2 vaccination. These receptors were taken from a human donor who received a COVID-19 vaccine.

The chain carries TRBV28 and TRBJ1-2; a weak D match, TRBD1 (5 bases). The CDR3 consists of 14 residues. The germline V gene encodes CDR1 MDHEN and CDR2 SYDVKM. The V end was cut by 6 bases, the J end by 4 bases, with 15 bases between. CDR3 in DNA: TGTGCCAGCAGCCTCCGGGACCTAAGCTATGGCTACACCTTC. It specifies CASSLRDLSYGYTF.

The V gene is TRBV20-1, the J gene TRBJ2-1; 10 positions agree with TRBD2. Trimming took 0 bases from V and 7 from J; bases not matched to a gene: 3. This CDR3 is 14 amino acids long. Per germline, CDR1 DFQATT and CDR2 SNEGSKA (reference sequence). CDR3 nucleotide sequence: TGCAGTGCTAGAGATGTTAGCGGGGGGAATGAGCAGTTCTTC. It is translated as CSARDVSGGNEQFF.

The rearrangement links TRBV20-1 to TRBJ1-6, with 7 bases lining up with TRBD1. V was pared by 3 bases and J by 6 bases, with 8 bases of the junction left unmatched. This CDR3 contains 15 residues. Germline V CDR1 and CDR2: DFQATT, SNEGSKA (reference sequence). CDR3 sequence reads: CSASNRGRGNSPLHF. The CDR3 DNA reads as TGCAGTGCTAGTAACAGGGGTCGGGGTAATTCACCCCTCCACTTT.

The chain couples TRBV30 to TRBJ1-2; 7 bases match TRBD1. The CDR3 has 15 amino acids. Germline CDR1 GTSNPN, CDR2 SVGIG (reference sequence). V shed 3 bases and J 4 bases; nucleotides not matched to a gene: 11. DNA of the CDR3: TGTGCCTGGAGGAAGTTGAGGGGGCGCGCCTATGGCTACACCTTC. It yields the protein CAWRKLRGRAYGYTF.